The 28 T cell receptor beta chains listed next were all sequenced from one sample in a study of T cells in Graves' hyperthyroidism and ophthalmopathy. The TCR beta CDR3 regions underwent amplification using RNA transcripts as the source. The HTBI set primed first-round TCR CDR3 RT-PCR. TCRdb re-called the multiplex PCR reads with MiXCR, one entry per CDR3 protein. The sample yields about 400,000 distinct CDR3 sequences, about 15% seen once. The specimen sequenced was blood. These receptors were taken from a woman in her 30s with Graves' ophthalmopathy.

The table lists this clonotype with many counts. The rearrangement links TRBV7-6 to TRBJ2-3, with no clear D. CDR3 size: 14 residues. In germline, CDR1 is SGHVS, CDR2 FNYEAQ. With 5 bases removed from V and 1 base from J, the gap between germline ends came to 10 bases. The DNA for the CDR3 is TGTGCCAGCAGCCCCGAGGTCCGCACAGATACGCAGTATTTT. As protein: CASSPEVRTDTQYF.

This clonotype was seen at least ten times. The chain carries TRBV11-2 and TRBJ2-7, with D possibly being TRBD2 (6 bases). CDR1 SGHAT and CDR2 FQNNGV come from the germline V gene. Deletions cut 4 bases from V and 6 bases from J, with 13 bases between. This CDR3 has 13 amino acids. The chain's CDR3 is CASSWSTRVEQYF. Written as DNA, the CDR3 is TGTGCCAGCAGCTGGTCGACTAGAGTCGAGCAGTACTTC.

This sequence joins TRBV3-1 and TRBJ1-6, with a tentative D call TRBD1 (5 bases). With 3 bases removed from V and 7 bases from J, the gap between germline ends came to 10 bases. From germline, CDR1 is LGHDT and CDR2 YNNKEL (reference sequence). The length of the CDR3 is 14 residues. The CDR3 loop reads CASSQVQGNSPLHF. CDR3 in DNA: TGTGCCAGCAGCCAGGTCCAGGGAAATTCACCCCTCCACTTT.

This clonotype appeared a few times. The chain joins TRBV7-9 to TRBJ2-4; tentative D call: TRBD1 (8 bases). CDR3 length: 14 amino acids. V lost 4 bases, J lost 8 bases, and 15 bases lay in between. Germline assignment: CDR1 SEHNR and CDR2 FQNEAQ (reference sequence). DNA of the CDR3: TGTGCCAGCAGCTACGGACAGGGAGGGGACATTCAGTACTTC. This sequence encodes CASSYGQGGDIQYF. The full variable domain, with the rest looked up from reference TRBV7-9 and TRBJ2-4, is DTGVSQNPRHKITKRGQNVTFRCDPISEHNRLYWYRQTLGQGPEFLTYFQNEAQLEKSRLLSDRFSAERPKGSFSTLEIQRTEQGDSAMYLCASSYGQGGDIQYFGAGTRLSVL.

This clonotype was found many times. The CDR3 sequence is CASSQVSGASSYEQYF. The CDR3 bases are TGCGCCAGCAGCCAAGTCTCAGGGGCCAGCTCCTACGAGCAGTACTTC. V is TRBV4-1 and J is TRBJ2-7; D perhaps matches TRBD1 (6 bases). Germline lookup yields CDR1 MGHRA and CDR2 YSYEKL. Trimming removed 1 base at V and 0 bases at J, with 13 bases between. This CDR3 has 16 amino acids.

In this sample, this clonotype turned up a few times. Just one base apart from a much larger clone, this may be a read error. The chain couples TRBV20-1 to TRBJ2-7, with D possibly matching TRBD1 (6 bases). Germline V gene lookup returns CDR1 DFQATT and CDR2 SNEGSKA (reference sequence). Between the trimmed V and J ends, which lost 4 bases and 2 bases, there was a span of 9 bases. This CDR3 has 12 residues. The DNA for the CDR3 is TGCAGTGCTAACAGGGATCCCTACGAGCAGTACTTC. Translated, it gives CSANRDPYEQYF.

This clonotype appeared many times. The chain couples TRBV20-1 to TRBJ1-4; D gene uncertain. Trimming took 4 bases from V and 7 from J, leaving 16 bases between them. Germline V CDR1 and CDR2: DFQATT, SNEGSKA (reference sequence). The CDR3 extends over 14 amino acids. CDR3 sequence: CSATFMGAGEKLFF. CDR3 DNA sequence: TGCAGTGCTACATTCATGGGTGCGGGTGAAAAACTGTTTTTT.

The chain employs TRBV2 and TRBJ1-1; the D gene is possibly TRBD1 (5 bases). The CDR3 consists of 15 residues. Looked up from germline, CDR1 is SNHLY and CDR2 is FYNNEI. V shed 1 base and J shed 0 bases, with 9 bases lying between them. CDR3 residues: CASSEGGGVNTEAFF. Here the CDR3 DNA reads TGTGCCAGCAGTGAAGGGGGAGGGGTGAACACTGAAGCTTTCTTT. The entire variable domain, with the rest obtained from reference TRBV2 and TRBJ1-1, is as follows: EPEVTQTPSHQVTQMGQEVILRCVPISNHLYFYWYRQILGQKVEFLVSFYNNEISEKSEIFDDQFSVERPDGSNFTLKIRSTKLEDSAMYFCASSEGGGVNTEAFFGQGTRLTVV.

At least ten counts were recorded for this clonotype. This sequence joins TRBV7-8 and TRBJ1-6; D call uncertain. Germline-derived CDR1 and CDR2 are SGHVS and FQNEAQ. The CDR3 totals 17 residues. V was clipped by 3 bases and J by 8 bases, with 20 bases between them. The CDR3 DNA sequence: TGTGCCAGCAGCTTTTTCCTCCAGGCAACGCAGGATTCACCCCTCCACTTT. Translation gives CASSFFLQATQDSPLHF.

This clonotype was observed many times. The rearrangement joins TRBV24-1 to TRBJ2-1; D is undetermined. Trimming cost V 0 bases and J 0 bases, with 11 bases left between them. Germline loops: CDR1 KGHDR, CDR2 SFDVKD. There are 17 residues in the CDR3. CDR3 nucleotides: TGTGCCACCAGTGATTTGGTAGCCCCGAGCTCCTACAATGAGCAGTTCTTC. Translating gives CATSDLVAPSSYNEQFF.

At least ten counts were recorded for this clonotype. The chain uses TRBV28 and TRBJ1-2; D remains unclear. Germline CDR1 reads MDHEN; CDR2 reads SYDVKM. This CDR3 has 12 amino acids. With 6 bases removed from V and 2 bases from J, the gap between germline ends came to 7 bases. The CDR3 is CASSVSNYGYTF. In DNA, the CDR3 is TGTGCCAGCAGCGTATCAAACTATGGCTACACCTTC.

This clonotype was seen ten or more times. As DNA, the CDR3 is TGTGCCAGCAGCTATCTAGCGGGGGTTAATGAGCAGTTCTTC. It is translated as CASSYLAGVNEQFF. J is TRBJ2-1 and V is TRBV7-6; the match to TRBD2 covers 10 bases. The CDR3 consists of 14 residues. In germline, CDR1 is SGHVS, CDR2 FNYEAQ. J gave up 7 bases and V 4 bases, and 4 bases lay outside the gene matches.

This clonotype was counted at least ten times. The V and J genes are TRBV28 and TRBJ1-6; D might be TRBD1 (6 bases). Trimming removed 8 bases from V and 7 bases from J, with 12 bases in between. This CDR3 has 13 amino acids. Germline assignment: CDR1 MDHEN and CDR2 SYDVKM. CDR3 DNA sequence: TGTGCCAGCTTGGGGGGGCCCAATTCACCCCTCCACTTT. It codes for CASLGGPNSPLHF.

This clonotype was found many times. V usage is TRBV30 and J usage is TRBJ2-5; D is unresolved. The CDR3 length is 14 residues. Germline V gene lookup returns CDR1 GTSNPN and CDR2 SVGIG (reference sequence). The V gene lost 0 bases and the J gene lost 1 base, with 9 bases spanning the gap. CDR3 loop: CAWSVRRIQETQYF. The CDR3 nucleotides read TGTGCCTGGAGTGTAAGGCGGATCCAAGAGACCCAGTACTTC.

This clonotype was detected ten times or more. The chain employs TRBV5-1 and TRBJ1-5, with D perhaps TRBD1 (5 bases). CDR1 is SGHRS and CDR2 is YFSETQ in the germline V gene. The ends were cut back, 0 bases at V and 7 bases at J, with 17 bases in the middle. The CDR3 spans 16 residues. The CDR3 here is CASSLEGPGPGQPQHF. The CDR3 nucleotides read TGCGCCAGCAGCTTGGAGGGACCCGGTCCGGGACAGCCCCAGCATTTT.

In this sample, this clonotype turned up a few times. CDR3 nucleotides: TGTGCCAGCAGCGTAGAGGAGGGTTACGAGCAGTACTTC. As protein: CASSVEEGYEQYF. The chain links TRBV9 to TRBJ2-7, with TRBD2 as a possible D gene (6 bases). This CDR3 is built from 13 residues. The V and J ends lost 0 bases and 4 bases respectively, with 8 bases between them. CDR1 and CDR2 from the germline V gene are SGDLS and YYNGEE.

This chain connects TRBV9 to TRBJ1-6; no clear D. The CDR3 extends over 13 amino acids. Germline V lookup: CDR1 SGDLS, CDR2 YYNGEE. Trimming cost V 0 bases and J 9 bases, with 7 bases left between them. The CDR3 loop reads CASSVGSASPLHF. DNA of the CDR3: TGTGCCAGCAGCGTAGGTAGCGCTTCACCCCTCCACTTT.

Many counts were recorded for this clonotype. The chain employs TRBV3-1 and TRBJ2-5; perhaps TRBD2 as D (7 bases). Trimming pared 3 bases from V and 1 base from J, leaving 12 bases between. Looked up from germline, CDR1 is LGHDT and CDR2 is YNNKEL (reference sequence). The CDR3 has 15 amino acids. CDR3 sequence: CASSHTGTIQETQYF. The CDR3 region has the DNA TGTGCCAGCAGCCACACAGGGACTATCCAAGAGACCCAGTACTTC.

In its sample, this clonotype was seen a few times. The chain couples TRBV4-1 to TRBJ2-5, with TRBD2 matching 9 bases. This CDR3 has 14 residues. Germline V gene data show CDR1 as MGHRA and CDR2 as YSYEKL. J lost 4 bases, V lost 5 bases, and 5 bases had no gene match. CDR3 sequence: CASSSSGVRETQYF. The CDR3 DNA reads as TGCGCCAGCAGCTCTAGCGGGGTACGAGAGACCCAGTACTTC.

There are many counts of this clonotype. The chain is built from TRBV6-1 and TRBJ1-1; no reliable D call. The germline V gene has CDR1 MNHNS and CDR2 SASEGT. This CDR3 has 13 amino acids. Trimming stripped 6 bases from V and 0 bases from J, with 8 bases between. CDR3 sequence: CASRRTLNTEAFF. The CDR3 DNA reads TGTGCCAGCAGGAGGACTCTGAACACTGAAGCTTTCTTT.

The J gene is TRBJ2-2, the V gene TRBV4-1, with D possibly matching TRBD1 (5 bases). The germline CDR1 and CDR2 sequences are MGHRA and YSYEKL. Trimming stripped 1 base from V and 3 bases from J, with 15 bases between. The CDR3 extends over 17 amino acids. The DNA of the CDR3 is TGCGCCAGCAGCCAAGCTATCAGGGTCGGAGACACCGGGGAGCTGTTTTTT. Residues: CASSQAIRVGDTGELFF.

This clonotype has only a few counts. The chain carries TRBV4-1 and TRBJ2-5; D gene ambiguous. Trimming removed 1 base at V and 5 bases at J, with 8 bases between. The CDR3 length is 13 residues. The germline V gene has CDR1 MGHRA and CDR2 YSYEKL. The DNA of the CDR3 is TGCGCCAGCAGCCAAGTTGCTAGGGAGACCCAGTACTTC. Residues: CASSQVARETQYF.

This clonotype has a handful of counts. The chain recombines TRBV20-1 with TRBJ2-3, with TRBD2 matching over 11 bases. The CDR3 loop spans 14 amino acids. CDR1 and CDR2 (germline): DFQATT, SNEGSKA (reference sequence). The junction had 2 bases not matched to a gene; V was cut back by 1 base and J by 5 bases. CDR3 in amino acids: CSARVSGGGDTQYF. CDR3 nucleotides: TGCAGTGCTAGAGTTAGCGGGGGGGGAGATACGCAGTATTTT.

This clonotype occurred many times. This chain uses TRBV28 with TRBJ2-1; D may correspond to TRBD1 or TRBD2 (6 bases each). V dropped 3 bases and J dropped 4 bases, with 19 bases sitting between them. Germline V gene data show CDR1 as MDHEN and CDR2 as SYDVKM. The CDR3 runs to 17 residues. Here the CDR3 reads CASSLGLWRGVYNEQFF. CDR3 sequence (DNA): TGTGCCAGCAGTTTGGGATTATGGAGGGGGGTGTACAATGAGCAGTTCTTC.

There are many counts of this clonotype. V is TRBV2 and J is TRBJ2-3; D might be TRBD2 (7 bases). CDR1 is SNHLY and CDR2 is FYNNEI in the germline V gene. This CDR3 has 16 residues. V lost 6 bases and J lost 8, with 24 bases in between. The CDR3 here is CASSPRGAAPVGTQYF. CDR3 sequence (DNA): TGTGCCAGCAGCCCACGGGGGGCAGCGCCGGTCGGTACGCAGTATTTT.

This clonotype was counted at least ten times. The CDR3, as DNA: TGTGCCAGCTCACCGCGGGGTTGGAATAATTCACCCCTCCACTTT. Translation gives CASSPRGWNNSPLHF. V is TRBV18 and J is TRBJ1-6; unclear D gene. Trimming cost V 3 bases and J 5 bases, with 11 bases left between them. Germline lookup yields CDR1 KGHSH and CDR2 LQKENI. This CDR3 region has 15 residues.

In its sample, this clonotype was seen many times. This chain connects TRBV6-1 to TRBJ2-5; D is unclear. This CDR3 contains 14 residues. The V gene lost 1 base and the J gene lost 4 bases, with 10 bases spanning the gap. Germline CDR1 is MNHNS and CDR2 is SASEGT. The CDR3 DNA reads TGTGCCAGCAGTGAAGGTGGCATATCAGAGACCCAGTACTTC. Its translation is CASSEGGISETQYF.

The chain has TRBV7-2 and TRBJ2-7; D may match TRBD1 or TRBD2 (5 bases each). This CDR3 is 14 amino acids long. Germline V gene data show CDR1 as SGHTA and CDR2 as FQGNSA. V lost 3 bases to trimming and J lost 2 bases, with 11 bases between them. CDR3 residues: CASSFSGTAYEQYF. The CDR3 nucleotides are TGTGCCAGCAGCTTCTCCGGGACCGCCTACGAGCAGTACTTC. The variable domain in full, completed from reference TRBV7-2 and TRBJ2-7, reads GAGVSQSPSNKVTEKGKDVELRCDPISGHTALYWYRQSLGQGLEFLIYFQGNSAPDKSGLPSDRFSAERTGGSVSTLTIQRTQQEDSAVYLCASSFSGTAYEQYFGPGTRLTVT.